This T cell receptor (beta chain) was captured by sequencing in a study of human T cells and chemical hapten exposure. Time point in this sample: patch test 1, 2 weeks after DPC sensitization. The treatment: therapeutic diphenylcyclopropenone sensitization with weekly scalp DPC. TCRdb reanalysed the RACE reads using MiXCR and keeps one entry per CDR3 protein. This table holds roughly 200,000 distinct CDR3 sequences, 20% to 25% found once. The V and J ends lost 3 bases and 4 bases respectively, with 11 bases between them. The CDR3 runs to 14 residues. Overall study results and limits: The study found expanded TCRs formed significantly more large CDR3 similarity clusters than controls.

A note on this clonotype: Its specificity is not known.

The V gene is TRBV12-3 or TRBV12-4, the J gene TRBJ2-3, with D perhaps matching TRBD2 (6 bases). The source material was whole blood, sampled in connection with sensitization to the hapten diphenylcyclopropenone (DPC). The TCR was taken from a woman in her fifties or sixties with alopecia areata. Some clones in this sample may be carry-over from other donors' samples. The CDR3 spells CASSFSGVADTQYF. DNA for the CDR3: TGTGCCAGCAGTTTTTCGGGAGTTGCAGATACGCAGTATTTT.